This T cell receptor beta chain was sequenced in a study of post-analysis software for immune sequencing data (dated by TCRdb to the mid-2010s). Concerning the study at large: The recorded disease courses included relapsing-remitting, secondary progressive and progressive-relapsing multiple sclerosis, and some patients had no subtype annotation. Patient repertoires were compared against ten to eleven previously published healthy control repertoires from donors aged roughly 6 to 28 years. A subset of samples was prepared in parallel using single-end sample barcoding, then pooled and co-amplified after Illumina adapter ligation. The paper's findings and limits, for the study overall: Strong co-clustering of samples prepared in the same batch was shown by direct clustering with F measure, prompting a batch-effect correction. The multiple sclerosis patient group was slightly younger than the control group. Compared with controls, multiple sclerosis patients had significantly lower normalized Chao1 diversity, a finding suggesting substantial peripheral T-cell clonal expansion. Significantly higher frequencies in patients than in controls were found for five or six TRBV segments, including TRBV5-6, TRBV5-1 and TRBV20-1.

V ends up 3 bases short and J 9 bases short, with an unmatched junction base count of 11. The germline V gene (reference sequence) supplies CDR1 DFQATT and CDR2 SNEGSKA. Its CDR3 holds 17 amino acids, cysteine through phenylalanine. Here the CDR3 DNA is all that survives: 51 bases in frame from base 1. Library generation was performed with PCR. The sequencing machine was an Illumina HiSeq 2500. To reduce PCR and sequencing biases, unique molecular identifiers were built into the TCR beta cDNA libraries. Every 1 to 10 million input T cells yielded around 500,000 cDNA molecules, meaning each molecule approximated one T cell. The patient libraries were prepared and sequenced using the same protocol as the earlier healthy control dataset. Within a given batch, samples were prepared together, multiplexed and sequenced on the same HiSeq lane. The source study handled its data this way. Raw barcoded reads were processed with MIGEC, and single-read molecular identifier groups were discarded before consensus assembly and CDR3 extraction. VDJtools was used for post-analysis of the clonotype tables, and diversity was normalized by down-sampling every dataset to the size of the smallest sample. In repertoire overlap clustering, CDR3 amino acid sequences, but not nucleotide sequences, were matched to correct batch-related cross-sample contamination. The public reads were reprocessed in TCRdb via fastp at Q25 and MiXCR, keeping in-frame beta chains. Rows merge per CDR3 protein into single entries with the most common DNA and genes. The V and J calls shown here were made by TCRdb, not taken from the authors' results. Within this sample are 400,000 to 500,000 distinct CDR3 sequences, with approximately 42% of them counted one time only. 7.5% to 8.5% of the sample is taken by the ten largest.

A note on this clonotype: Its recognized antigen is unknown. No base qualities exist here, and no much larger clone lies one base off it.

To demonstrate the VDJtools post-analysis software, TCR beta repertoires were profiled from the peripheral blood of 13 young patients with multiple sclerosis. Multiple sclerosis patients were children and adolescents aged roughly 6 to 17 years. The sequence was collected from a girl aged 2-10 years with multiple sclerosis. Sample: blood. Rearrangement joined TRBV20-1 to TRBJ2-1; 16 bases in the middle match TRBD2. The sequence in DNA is TGCAGTGCTAGGGTGGGACTAGCGGGAGGGAGAGGAACTGAGCAGTTCTTC. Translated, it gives CSARVGLAGGRGTEQFF.